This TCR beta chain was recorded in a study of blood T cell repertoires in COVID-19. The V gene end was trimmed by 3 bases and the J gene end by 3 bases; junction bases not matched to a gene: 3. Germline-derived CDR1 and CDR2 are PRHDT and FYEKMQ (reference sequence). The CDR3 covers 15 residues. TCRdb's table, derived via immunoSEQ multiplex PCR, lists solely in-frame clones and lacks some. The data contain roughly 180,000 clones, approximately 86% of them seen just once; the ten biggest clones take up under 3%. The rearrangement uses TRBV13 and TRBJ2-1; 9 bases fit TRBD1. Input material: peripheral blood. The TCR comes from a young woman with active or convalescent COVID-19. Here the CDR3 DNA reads TGTGCCAGCAGCTTTCAGGGACAGGGCTACAATGAGCAGTTCTTC. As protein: CASSFQGQGYNEQFF.